This TCR beta chain was sequenced for a study of OX40 agonist ivuxolimab in advanced cancers. Study-wide context: Ivuxolimab, which targeted the costimulatory receptor OX40 (CD134), was an agonistic, fully human IgG2 monoclonal antibody. Intravenous ivuxolimab was administered to patients every 2 weeks at six dose levels: 0.01, 0.1, 0.3, 1.5, 3 and 10 mg/kg. Among the roughly 52 dose-escalation patients, about 19 had hepatocellular carcinoma, about 15 melanoma, 9 renal cell carcinoma and 9 head and neck cancer. A male proportion of nearly 85% and a mean age of 60 years, ranging from roughly 23 to 90, were recorded for the dose-escalation cohort. Patients were allowed to have had prior anti-PD-1, anti-PD-L1 or anti-CTLA-4 therapy, and 40% of the dose-escalation patients had been treated with checkpoint inhibitors. Partial responses occurred in three dose-escalation patients: two with cutaneous melanoma and one with hepatocellular carcinoma. The point of sequencing TCRbeta in the periphery was to test whether ivuxolimab changed TCR sequence diversity and drove clonal T-cell expansion. The paper describes the monotherapy dose-escalation part (N of about 52 patients) of the phase I trial of ivuxolimab. Here is what the overall study found, with its caveats: On average, CD8+ T cells showed more expanded clones than CD4+ T cells after ivuxolimab. Low levels of normalized T-cell clonal expansion were also seen in some patients who did not respond. Which antigens the clonally expanded peripheral T cells were specific for was not determined. Partial responders in the 0.1-3.0 mg/kg groups had among the lowest normalized peripheral clonal expansion, especially among CD8+ T cells. At doses of 0.1 to 3.0 mg/kg, clonal expansion of both CD4+ and CD8+ blood T cells was observed from baseline to week 6.

V loses 1 base at its end and J loses 0 bases; junction bases beyond the gene matches: 1. The CDR3 covers 15 residues, taking in both the cysteine and the phenylalanine. Only the CDR3 region is kept as DNA, spanning 45 bases read in frame from base 1. Looking up the germline V gene (reference sequence) yields CDR1 SGHKS and CDR2 YYEKEE. A remark on this clone: Its antigen target is currently unknown. No base quality information exists; no much larger clone differs at one position.

The trial excluded patients who had a history of autoimmune disease or who were on systemic immunosuppression. Peripheral blood for TCR sequencing was collected from all dose cohorts at baseline, on cycle 4 day 1, and on cycle 7 day 1. Samples were obtained from an open-label, multicenter, first-in-human phase I dose-escalation trial of ivuxolimab. Adults with locally advanced or metastatic head and neck squamous cell, hepatocellular, melanoma or renal cell carcinoma were enrolled in the trial. CD4+ and CD8+ T cells were sorted separately from peripheral blood before TCR sequencing. To sequence the TCRbeta CDR3 region, genomic DNA was isolated from the sorted cells. TCRbeta CDR3 regions were sequenced using the immunoSEQ Assay. Drawn from immuneACCESS, this table holds only the in-frame rearrangements with V and J called that TCRdb kept. Clones are partly lost; checked studies trace under half to an unresolved V gene and leave the rest unexplained. The sample profile shows approximately 56,000 clones; approximately 78% of them were found once. The ten most abundant clones make up around 0.7% of the sample.

The specimen comprised CD4+ or CD8+ T cells sorted from blood, sampled in a trial of the OX40 agonist ivuxolimab. The receptor comes from an adult with an advanced solid tumor such as melanoma, head and neck, liver or kidney cancer. The V and J segments used are TRBV5-5 and TRBJ2-1, with 7 central nucleotides matching TRBD2. The DNA sequence reads TGTGCCAGCAGCTTGTTAGCGGGCTCCTACAATGAGCAGTTCTTC. Its protein product is CASSLLAGSYNEQFF.